The clone carrying this T cell receptor beta chain occurred many times. This entry is derived from a study of blood T cell repertoires in COVID-19. The repertoire was sequenced with immunoSEQ multiplex PCR; TCRdb's copy has only in-frame clones and lacks some. This sample has hundreds of thousands of clones, with approximately 89% found just once. The sequencing sample was made of peripheral blood. This clonotype was obtained from a woman aged 55 to 70 who had recovered from COVID-19.

CDR3 in amino acids: CASSLGAGASDTQYF. In nucleotides, the CDR3 is TGTGCCAGCAGCTTGGGGGCGGGGGCATCAGATACGCAGTATTTT. The chain employs TRBV5-4 and TRBJ2-3; a possible D gene is TRBD2 (7 bases). Germline CDR1 reads SGHNT; CDR2 reads YYREEE (reference sequence). V lost 0 bases and J 4 bases, leaving 12 bases between the germline ends. The CDR3 extends over 15 amino acids.